The clone carrying this TCR beta chain was recorded a few times. This sample was included in a study of human T cells and chemical hapten exposure. Study in general: Mostly female patients had alopecia areata, totalis or universalis.

MiXCR was run by TCRdb on the RACE reads, yielding one entry per CDR3 protein. The sample has about 160,000 distinct CDR3 sequences, 25% to 35% seen once. Time point meaning: patch test 3, about 24 weeks after DPC sensitization. Described treatment: therapeutic diphenylcyclopropenone sensitization with weekly scalp DPC. CDR1 is WSHSY and CDR2 is SAAADI in the germline V gene. The CDR3 runs 12 residues. V lost 1 base and J lost 8, with 8 bases in between. The TCR was taken from a woman aged 18-29 years with alopecia areata. Some clones in this sample may be carry-over from other donors' samples. Sequenced material: whole blood, taken in connection with sensitization to the hapten diphenylcyclopropenone (DPC). V is TRBV10-2 and J is TRBJ1-2; the D is unclear. The DNA for the CDR3 is TGCGCCAGCAGTGAGTTAAATAGAGGCTACACCTTC. It translates to CASSELNRGYTF.